Given below is one TCR beta chain in context. Its antigen is still unknown. RNA totalling about 0.45 to 1 ug underwent reverse transcription with random hexamers. An immunoSEQ multiplex PCR amplified TCR beta CDR3 over 54 Vbeta and 13 Jbeta. TCRdb re-called the immunoSEQ multiplex PCR reads through MiXCR, storing one row per CDR3 protein. The sample lists 200,000 to 250,000 distinct CDR3 sequences; over 90% were seen once. The CDR3 totals 12 residues. Trimming shortened V by 4 bases and J by 1 base, and 6 bases separated the two germline ends. CDR1 and CDR2 from the germline V gene are SQVTM and ANQGSEA. The data belong to a study of CD8 T cells in Susac syndrome. Study-level points and caveats: It was acknowledged by the study that relatively few individuals were included in its TCR sequencing and HLA analysis.

This rearrangement joins TRBV29-1 to TRBJ2-3; no reliable D call. Input material: CD4+ T cells from PBMCs. This sequence was found in a human donor with multiple sclerosis. The CDR3 DNA follows: TGCAGCGTTGGATCCCGCACAGATACGCAGTATTTT. The encoded protein is CSVGSRTDTQYF.